These T cell receptor beta chains were read from a single sample in a study of blood T cells in healthy people across ages. One entry per CDR3 protein results from TCRdb running MiXCR on the 5' RACE reads. The data contain some 890,000 distinct CDR3 sequences, about 29% of them singletons. The data were also submitted as part of a second study, on T cells of mothers and their children.

Sequencing was carried out using blood. All receptors derive from a woman aged 40-49 years in good health. Each CDR3 is given with its conserved first and last residue. The D gene is left open where the match is weak. Only some rows state a clone size, as once, few, many or a class for expanded clones.

J gene	clone size	V gene	D gene	CDR3 DNA	CDR3 protein
TRBJ2-1	many	TRBV4-1	.	TGCGCCAGCAGCCACGGAGGGGGCCGTAATGAGCAGTTCTTC	CASSHGGGRNEQFF
TRBJ1-2	.	TRBV27	.	TGTGCCAGCAGTTTAGCGCCACTTTCCGGCTACACCTTC	CASSLAPLSGYTF
TRBJ2-7	.	TRBV5-6	.	TGTGCCAGCAGCTTCCCGACCGGGTTACGGGGTTCCGAGCAGTACTTC	CASSFPTGLRGSEQYF
TRBJ2-7	few	TRBV10-3	.	TGTGCCATCAGTGAGCCCACTGGGGGGGCCGACGAGCAGTACTTC	CAISEPTGGADEQYF
TRBJ2-3	.	TRBV7-8	.	TGTGCCAGCAGCTTTCGTCGCGTAAGCACAGATACGCAGTATTTT	CASSFRRVSTDTQYF
TRBJ2-7	.	TRBV7-2	TRBD2	TGTGCCAGCAGCCCCCTAGCGGGGGTCCCCACATCATACGAGCGGTACTTC	CASSPLAGVPTSYERYF
TRBJ2-6	.	TRBV9	.	TGTGCCAGCAGCGTAGTAGGGATTGGGGCCAACGCCCTGACTTTC	CASSVVGIGANALTF
TRBJ2-2	few	TRBV7-9	.	TGTGCCAGCAGCAGCTTGGTGGAACAGCCAACCGGGGAGCTGTTTTTT	CASSSLVEQPTGELFF
TRBJ2-3	few	TRBV20-1	.	TGCGGTGCTAGAGATTTGAGCGGGTACCTAACAGATACGCAGTATTTT	CGARDLSGYLTDTQYF
TRBJ1-3	few	TRBV18	TRBD1	TGTGCCAGCTCACCGGGACAGGGCCTCGGAAACACCATATATTTT	CASSPGQGLGNTIYF
TRBJ1-6	once	TRBV5-1	TRBD1	TGCGCCAGGAGCTTGTATGGGACAGGGCTCAATTCACCCCTCCACTTT	CARSLYGTGLNSPLHF
TRBJ2-3	.	TRBV5-1	TRBD1	TGCGCCAGCAGCTTGACGGACAGGGATCCGGATACGCAGTATTTT	CASSLTDRDPDTQYF
TRBJ2-3	many	TRBV5-1	.	TGCGCCAGCAGCTTGGTAATTGTCGACACAGATACGCAGTATTTT	CASSLVIVDTDTQYF
TRBJ2-5	.	TRBV5-1	.	TGCGCCAGCAGCCCCGGACGCGAACAAGAGACCCAGTACTTC	CASSPGREQETQYF
TRBJ1-1	.	TRBV7-2	.	TGTGCCAGCAGCTTAGGGGTCAGGACGAACACTGAAGCTTTCTTT	CASSLGVRTNTEAFF
TRBJ2-7	once	TRBV6-5	.	TGTGCCAGCAGCTCCTCCGGGCTAGCCAACGAGCAGTACTTC	CASSSSGLANEQYF
TRBJ2-7	many	TRBV5-1	TRBD1	TGCGCCAGCAGCTTGGGGGACAGCGAGCAGTACTTC	CASSLGDSEQYF
TRBJ2-5	.	TRBV20-1	TRBD2	TGCAGTGCTAGAGATGGGTTCGGGACTAGCGGGGTCCAAGAGACCCAGTACTTC	CSARDGFGTSGVQETQYF
TRBJ1-2	.	TRBV9	.	TGTGCCAGCAGCACCTCCGGTGGTCCGACTAGCACCCACACCTTC	CASSTSGGPTSTHTF
TRBJ2-7	many	TRBV20-1	TRBD1	TGCAGTGCTAGAACCGGGACAGGGACCCACGAGCAGTACTTC	CSARTGTGTHEQYF
TRBJ1-1	.	TRBV4-3	TRBD1	TGCGCCAGCAGCCAAGATTTACAGGGGGCCTTTGATGAAGCTTTCTTT	CASSQDLQGAFDEAFF
TRBJ2-5	many	TRBV28	TRBD1	TGTGCCAGCACCCGGGACAGACAAGAGACCCAGTACTTC	CASTRDRQETQYF
TRBJ1-4	many	TRBV10-3	TRBD1	TGTGCCATCAGAGAAGGGGGCAGAACTAATGAAAAACTGTTTTTT	CAIREGGRTNEKLFF
TRBJ2-7	many	TRBV7-2	.	TGTGCCAGCAGCAAGGAGGGCGGATTATCCTACGAGCAGTACTTC	CASSKEGGLSYEQYF
TRBJ2-4	.	TRBV20-1	.	TGCAGTGCTACAAACAGTGCGAATAACATTCAGTACTTC	CSATNSANNIQYF
TRBJ1-2	many	TRBV12-3/TRBV12-4	.	TGTGCCAGCAGTTTAGGGGTTTCTAACTATGGCTACACCTTC	CASSLGVSNYGYTF
TRBJ2-1	.	TRBV18	.	TGTGCCAGCTCACGGGGGTCGAGGGGGGGCCTCAATGAGCAGTTCTTC	CASSRGSRGGLNEQFF
TRBJ2-7	few	TRBV7-2	.	TGTGCCAGCAGCTTTGTCGCGGCACAGGGCGAGCAGTACTTC	CASSFVAAQGEQYF
TRBJ2-3	.	TRBV20-1	.	TGCAGTGCGGAGGCCCCTAGCACAGATACGCAGTATTTT	CSAEAPSTDTQYF
TRBJ2-2	.	TRBV20-1	.	TGCAGTGCTAGAGGAGGGGCCAGGACCGGGGAGCTGTTTTTT	CSARGGARTGELFF
TRBJ2-3	.	TRBV20-1	TRBD1	TGCAGTGCTAGGCGACAGGGGGTAGGGGATACGCAGTATTTT	CSARRQGVGDTQYF
TRBJ1-2	many	TRBV18	.	TGTGCCAGCTCACCACAGAACTATGGCTACACCTTC	CASSPQNYGYTF
TRBJ1-5	.	TRBV20-1	TRBD1	TGCAGTGCTGGCGGGACAGGCATTCAGCCCCAGCATTTT	CSAGGTGIQPQHF
TRBJ1-6	many	TRBV20-1	TRBD1	TGCAGTGCTAGAGATCTCGGGACAGGGGGTATCTCACCCCTCCACTTT	CSARDLGTGGISPLHF
TRBJ2-1	few	TRBV9	.	TGTGCCAGCAGCGTAGTTCCCAGCAATGAGCAGTTCTTC	CASSVVPSNEQFF
TRBJ1-5	once	TRBV13	.	TGTGCCAGCAGCTTAGGGACAAATCATAATCAGCCCCAGCATTTT	CASSLGTNHNQPQHF
TRBJ2-5	.	TRBV28	.	TGTGCCAGCAGTGACGGGGTCCCCTCAGAGACCCAGTACTTC	CASSDGVPSETQYF
TRBJ2-1	few	TRBV12-3/TRBV12-4	.	TGTGCCAGCAGCCCGCCCGAACAGGGTATGGTGCCGTTCTTC	CASSPPEQGMVPFF
TRBJ2-1	many	TRBV20-1	TRBD2	TGCAGTGCTGAAGATGGGACTAGCGGATACAATGAGCAGTTCTTC	CSAEDGTSGYNEQFF
TRBJ2-4	many	TRBV4-3	TRBD2	TGCGCCAGCAGCCAGACCGGGACTAGCGGGGGGCGTCCTGAAAACATTCAGTACTTC	CASSQTGTSGGRPENIQYF
TRBJ1-5	few	TRBV5-1	.	TGCGCCAGCTTGGGTCAGACAGATCTGGGCAATCAGCCCCAGCATTTT	CASLGQTDLGNQPQHF
TRBJ2-1	.	TRBV24-1	TRBD2	TGTGCCACCAGTGATTTGGGACTAGCAAATGAGCAGTTCTTC	CATSDLGLANEQFF
TRBJ2-1	few	TRBV15	TRBD2	TGTGCCACCGGACTAGCGATCAGCTCCTACAATGAGCAGTTCTTC	CATGLAISSYNEQFF
TRBJ2-1	many	TRBV29-1	.	TGCAGCGTGCGTGTGGGGGAGAATGAGCAGTTCTTC	CSVRVGENEQFF
TRBJ1-4	few	TRBV25-1	.	TGTGCCAGCACTCCCACGACGGGTAAAAGGGCAACTAATGAAAAACTGTTTTTT	CASTPTTGKRATNEKLFF
TRBJ1-2	few	TRBV28	.	TGTGCCAGCACCACTGCTTATGGCTACACCTTC	CASTTAYGYTF
TRBJ2-7	.	TRBV5-1	.	TGCGCCAGCAGCTTGTACGGGCCTTTGGACGAGCAGTACTTC	CASSLYGPLDEQYF
TRBJ2-3	.	TRBV4-1	.	TGCGCCAGCAGCCCCCACGCCGGGACCGTAGCAGATACGCAGTATTTT	CASSPHAGTVADTQYF
TRBJ2-7	once	TRBV5-1	.	TGCGCCAGCAGCTTGGGTCTCCGGGCGTACAATGAGCAGTACTTC	CASSLGLRAYNEQYF
TRBJ1-6	.	TRBV20-1	.	TGCAGTGCTCTGGGAACCGCGAGCTCCTATAATTCACCCCTCCACTTT	CSALGTASSYNSPLHF
TRBJ2-5	few	TRBV2	TRBD2	TGTGCCAGCAGTTTTCAAGCGGGGATTCAAGCGACCCAGTACTTC	CASSFQAGIQATQYF
TRBJ1-2	.	TRBV9	.	TGTGCCAGCACCTCTCGAGGGGATGGGATCAACTATGGCTACACCTTC	CASTSRGDGINYGYTF
TRBJ2-1	.	TRBV7-9	.	TGTGCCAGCAGCTTCGGTCCGGGGTGGCAGTCCTACGAGCAGTTCTTC	CASSFGPGWQSYEQFF
TRBJ2-1	.	TRBV4-3	.	TGCGCCAGCAGCCAAGGGGGGGTTGGGGGCTCCTACAATGAGCAGTTCTTC	CASSQGGVGGSYNEQFF
TRBJ2-5	many	TRBV27	TRBD1	TGTGCCAGTTCGGGACAGGGGGCGAGGGAGACCCAGTACTTC	CASSGQGARETQYF
TRBJ2-3	many	TRBV18	.	TGTGCCAGCTCCTCGCTGAGCACAGATACGCAGTATTTT	CASSSLSTDTQYF